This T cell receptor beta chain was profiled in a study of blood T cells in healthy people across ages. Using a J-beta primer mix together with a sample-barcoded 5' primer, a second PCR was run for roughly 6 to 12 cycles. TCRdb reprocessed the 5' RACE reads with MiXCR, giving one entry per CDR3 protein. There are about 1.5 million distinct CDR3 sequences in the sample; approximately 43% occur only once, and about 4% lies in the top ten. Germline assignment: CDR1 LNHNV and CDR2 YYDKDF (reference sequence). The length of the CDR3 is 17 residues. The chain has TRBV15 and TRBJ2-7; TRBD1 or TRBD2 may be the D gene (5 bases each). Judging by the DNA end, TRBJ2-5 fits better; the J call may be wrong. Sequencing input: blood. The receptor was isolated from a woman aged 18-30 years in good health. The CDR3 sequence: CATSRVVATGLTETQYF. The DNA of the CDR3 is TGTGCCACCAGCAGAGTAGTTGCCACGGGGCTAACGGAGACCCAGTACTTC.